A single sample is the source of the 2 T cell receptor beta chains below, sequenced in a study of blood T cell repertoires in COVID-19. The table came from immunoSEQ multiplex PCR; TCRdb's copy has only in-frame clones and leaves some out. The sample comprises fewer than 130,000 clones, roughly 80% of which are singletons, and 20% to 25% rests with the top ten. Sequencing used peripheral blood. Receptors were obtained from a man aged 70-80 years with active or convalescent COVID-19.

The chain combines TRBV27 with TRBJ1-2; D is possibly TRBD1 (5 bases). The CDR3 has 13 amino acids. CDR1 is MNHEY and CDR2 is SMNVEV in the germline V gene (reference sequence). V was shortened by 4 bases and J by 8 bases, with 14 bases between the two germline ends. CDR3: CASSSSGFWGYTF. CDR3 bases: TGTGCCAGCAGTTCGTCAGGGTTTTGGGGCTACACCTTC.

V gene TRBV18 combines with J gene TRBJ1-5; D ambiguous. This CDR3 has 14 residues. V was pared by 1 base and J by 6 bases, with 10 bases between. From germline, CDR1 is KGHSH and CDR2 LQKENI. The CDR3, as DNA: TGTGCCAGCTCACCACTTAGAGGTCCTCAGCCCCAGCATTTT. Its protein is CASSPLRGPQPQHF. The full variable domain, rest sourced from reference TRBV18 and TRBJ1-5, is NAGVMQNPRHLVRRRGQEARLRCSPMKGHSHVYWYRQLPEEGLKFMVYLQKENIIDESGMPKERFSAEFPKEGPSILRIQQVVRGDSAAYFCASSPLRGPQPQHFGDGTRLSIL.